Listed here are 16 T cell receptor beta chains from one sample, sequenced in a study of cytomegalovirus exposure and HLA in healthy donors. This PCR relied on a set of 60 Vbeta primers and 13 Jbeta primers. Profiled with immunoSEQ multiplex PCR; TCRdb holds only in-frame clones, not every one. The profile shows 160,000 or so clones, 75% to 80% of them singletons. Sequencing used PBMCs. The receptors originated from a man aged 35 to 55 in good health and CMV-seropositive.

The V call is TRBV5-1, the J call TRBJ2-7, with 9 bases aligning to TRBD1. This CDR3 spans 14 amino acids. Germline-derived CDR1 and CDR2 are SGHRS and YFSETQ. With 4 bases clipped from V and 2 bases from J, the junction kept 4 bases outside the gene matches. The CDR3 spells CASSQGQGAYEQYF. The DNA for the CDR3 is TGCGCCAGCAGCCAGGGACAGGGTGCCTACGAGCAGTACTTC.

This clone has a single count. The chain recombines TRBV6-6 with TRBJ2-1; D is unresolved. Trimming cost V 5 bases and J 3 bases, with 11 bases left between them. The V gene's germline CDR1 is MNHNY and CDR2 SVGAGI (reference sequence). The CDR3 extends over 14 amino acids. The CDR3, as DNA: TGTGCCAGCAGTAGGAGTTCGGACTACAATGAGCAGTTCTTC. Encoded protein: CASSRSSDYNEQFF.

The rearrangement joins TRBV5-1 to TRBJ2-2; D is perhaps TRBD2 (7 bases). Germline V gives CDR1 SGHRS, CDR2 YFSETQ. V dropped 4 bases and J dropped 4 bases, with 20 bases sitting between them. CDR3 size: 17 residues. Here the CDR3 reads CASSGIFGGQGTGELFF. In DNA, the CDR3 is TGCGCCAGCAGCGGTATTTTCGGGGGGCAGGGCACCGGGGAGCTGTTTTTT.

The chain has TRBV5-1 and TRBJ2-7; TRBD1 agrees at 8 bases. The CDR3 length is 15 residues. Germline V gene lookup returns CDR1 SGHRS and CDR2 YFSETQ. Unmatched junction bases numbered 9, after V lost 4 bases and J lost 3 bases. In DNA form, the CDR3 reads TGCGCCAGCAGCCCGGACGGGACAGGCGTCTACGAGCAGTACTTC. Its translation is CASSPDGTGVYEQYF.

The CDR3 is CAGRPAEQPQHF. CDR3 nucleotide sequence: TGTGCCGGGAGGCCGGCTGAGCAGCCCCAGCATTTT. This chain connects TRBV6-1 to TRBJ1-5; no reliable D call. This CDR3 is 12 amino acids long. CDR1 and CDR2 (germline): MNHNS, SASEGT. Trimming removed 11 bases at V and 7 bases at J, with 15 bases between.

The CDR3 nucleotides are TGTGCCAGCAGCTTCCCGGGGAGCGGGGAATCTGGAAACACCATATATTTT. This translates into CASSFPGSGESGNTIYF. The rearrangement uses TRBV7-9 and TRBJ1-3; D uncertain. V was pared by 3 bases and J by 1 base, with 16 bases between. CDR3 length equals 17 residues. The V gene's germline CDR1 is SEHNR and CDR2 FQNEAQ (reference sequence).

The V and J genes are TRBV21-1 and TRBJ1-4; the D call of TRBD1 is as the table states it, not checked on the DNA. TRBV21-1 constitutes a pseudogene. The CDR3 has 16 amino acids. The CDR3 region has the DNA TGTGCCAGCAGGGAGCAGACAGGGGGCACTAATGAAAAACTGTTTTTT. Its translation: CASREQTGGTNEKLFF.

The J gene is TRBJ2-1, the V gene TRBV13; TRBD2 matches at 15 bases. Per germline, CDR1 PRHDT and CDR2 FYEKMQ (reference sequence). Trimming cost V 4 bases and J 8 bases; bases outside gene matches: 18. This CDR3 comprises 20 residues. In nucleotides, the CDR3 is TGTGCCAGCAGCTCCTTCCTTACTACCGGGACTAGCGGGAGGTTCGATGAGCAGTTCTTC. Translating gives CASSSFLTTGTSGRFDEQFF.

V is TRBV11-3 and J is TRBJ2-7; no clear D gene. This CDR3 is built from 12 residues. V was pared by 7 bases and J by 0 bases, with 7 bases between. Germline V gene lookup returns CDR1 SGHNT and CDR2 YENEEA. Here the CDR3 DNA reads TGTGCCAGCAACGGAGCCTCCTACGAGCAGTACTTC. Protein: CASNGASYEQYF.

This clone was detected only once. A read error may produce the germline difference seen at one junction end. CDR3 sequence: CATSRGSGGYNEQFF. As DNA, the CDR3 is TGTGCCACCAGCCGCGGTAGCGGGGGATACAATGAGCAGTTCTTC. The rearrangement joins TRBV7-9 to TRBJ2-1, with TRBD2 identical over 9 bases. The CDR3 totals 15 residues. Germline CDR1 reads SEHNR; CDR2 reads FQNEAQ (reference sequence).

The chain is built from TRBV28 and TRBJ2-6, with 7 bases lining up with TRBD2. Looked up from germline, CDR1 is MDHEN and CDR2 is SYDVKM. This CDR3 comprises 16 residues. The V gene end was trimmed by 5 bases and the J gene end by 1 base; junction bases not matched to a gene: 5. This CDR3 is CASSREEFSGANVLTF. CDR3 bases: TGTGCCAGCAGTCGGGAGGAGTTTTCTGGGGCCAACGTCCTGACTTTC.

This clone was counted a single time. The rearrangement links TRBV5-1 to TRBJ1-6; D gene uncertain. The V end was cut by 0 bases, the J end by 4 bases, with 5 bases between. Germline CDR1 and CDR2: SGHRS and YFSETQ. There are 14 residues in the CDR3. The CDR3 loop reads CASSLGGYNSPLHF. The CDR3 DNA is TGCGCCAGCAGCTTGGGAGGATATAATTCACCCCTCCACTTT.

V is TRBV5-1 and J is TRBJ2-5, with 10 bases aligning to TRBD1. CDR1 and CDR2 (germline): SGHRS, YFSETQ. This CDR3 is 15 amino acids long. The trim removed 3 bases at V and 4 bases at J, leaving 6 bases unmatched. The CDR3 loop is CASSWTGGSVETQYF. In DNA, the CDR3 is TGCGCCAGCAGCTGGACAGGGGGGAGTGTAGAGACCCAGTACTTC.

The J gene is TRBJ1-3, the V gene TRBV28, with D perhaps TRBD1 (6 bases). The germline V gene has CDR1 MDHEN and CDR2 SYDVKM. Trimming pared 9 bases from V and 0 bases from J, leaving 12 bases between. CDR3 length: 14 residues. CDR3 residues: CASRRGSSGNTIYF. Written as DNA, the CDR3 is TGTGCCAGTAGAAGGGGGAGCTCTGGAAACACCATATATTTT. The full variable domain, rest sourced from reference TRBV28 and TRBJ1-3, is DVKVTQSSRYLVKRTGEKVFLECVQDMDHENMFWYRQDPGLGLRLIYFSYDVKMKEKGDIPEGYSVSREKKERFSLILESASTNQTSMYLCASRRGSSGNTIYFGEGSWLTVV.

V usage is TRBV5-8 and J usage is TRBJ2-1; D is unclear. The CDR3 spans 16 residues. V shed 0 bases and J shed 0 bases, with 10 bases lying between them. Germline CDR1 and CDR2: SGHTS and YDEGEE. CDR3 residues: CASSLAVLSSYNEQFF. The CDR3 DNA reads TGTGCCAGCAGCTTGGCGGTTTTAAGCTCCTACAATGAGCAGTTCTTC.

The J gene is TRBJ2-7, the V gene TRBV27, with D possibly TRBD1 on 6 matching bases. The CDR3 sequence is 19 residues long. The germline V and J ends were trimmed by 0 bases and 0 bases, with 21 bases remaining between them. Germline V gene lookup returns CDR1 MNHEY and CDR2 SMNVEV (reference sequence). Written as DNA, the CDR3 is TGTGCCAGCAGTTTATCGTTGCGGGTCGGCCCAGGGGACTCCTACGAGCAGTACTTC. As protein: CASSLSLRVGPGDSYEQYF.